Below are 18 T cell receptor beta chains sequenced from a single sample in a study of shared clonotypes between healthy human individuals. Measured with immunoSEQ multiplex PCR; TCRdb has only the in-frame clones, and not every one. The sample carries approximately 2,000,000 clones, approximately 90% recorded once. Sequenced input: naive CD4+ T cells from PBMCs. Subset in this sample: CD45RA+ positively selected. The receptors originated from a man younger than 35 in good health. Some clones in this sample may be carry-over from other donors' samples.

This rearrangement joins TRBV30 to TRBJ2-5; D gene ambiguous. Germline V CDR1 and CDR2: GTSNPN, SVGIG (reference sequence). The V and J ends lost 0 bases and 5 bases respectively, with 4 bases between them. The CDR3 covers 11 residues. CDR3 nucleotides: TGTGCCTGGAGTGTAATGGAGACCCAGTACTTC. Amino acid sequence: CAWSVMETQYF.

In DNA form, the CDR3 reads TGTGCCAGCAGCTTGATGTGGGACAACTCCTACGAGCAGTACTTC. This sequence encodes CASSLMWDNSYEQYF. The V and J genes are TRBV5-6 and TRBJ2-7; D is perhaps TRBD1 (6 bases). The CDR3 extends over 15 amino acids. Per germline, CDR1 SGHDT and CDR2 YYEEEE. With 1 base removed from V and 0 bases from J, the gap between germline ends came to 11 bases.

CDR3 sequence reads: CASSRGGQGKGSGANVLTF. The CDR3 DNA follows: TGTGCCAGCAGCCGGGGTGGACAGGGCAAGGGCTCTGGGGCCAACGTCCTGACTTTC. The genes are TRBV7-9 and TRBJ2-6; TRBD1 matches 8 bases. Germline V gene lookup returns CDR1 SEHNR and CDR2 FQNEAQ (reference sequence). The CDR3 has 19 residues. After removal of 5 bases from V and 0 bases from J, the junction contained 12 bases not matched to a gene. Full variable domain (remainder filled in from reference TRBV7-9 and TRBJ2-6): DTGVSQNPRHKITKRGQNVTFRCDPISEHNRLYWYRQTLGQGPEFLTYFQNEAQLEKSRLLSDRFSAERPKGSFSTLEIQRTEQGDSAMYLCASSRGGQGKGSGANVLTFGAGSRLTVL.

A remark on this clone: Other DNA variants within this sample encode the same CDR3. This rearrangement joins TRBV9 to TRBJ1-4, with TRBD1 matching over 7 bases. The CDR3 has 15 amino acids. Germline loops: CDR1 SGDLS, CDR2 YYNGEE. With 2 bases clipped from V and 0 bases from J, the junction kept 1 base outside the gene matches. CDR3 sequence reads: CASSVGTATNEKLFF. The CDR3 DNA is TGTGCCAGCAGCGTCGGGACAGCAACTAATGAAAAACTGTTTTTT.

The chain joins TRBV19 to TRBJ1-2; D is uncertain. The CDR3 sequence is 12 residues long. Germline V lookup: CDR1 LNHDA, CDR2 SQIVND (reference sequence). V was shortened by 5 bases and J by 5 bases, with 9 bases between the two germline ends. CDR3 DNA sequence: TGTGCCAGTAGTCCCAGTTCGTATGGCTACACCTTC. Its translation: CASSPSSYGYTF.

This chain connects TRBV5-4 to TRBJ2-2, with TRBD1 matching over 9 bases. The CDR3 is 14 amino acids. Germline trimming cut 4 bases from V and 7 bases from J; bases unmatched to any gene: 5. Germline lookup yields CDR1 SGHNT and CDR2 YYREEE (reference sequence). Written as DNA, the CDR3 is TGTGCCAGCAGCCGGGGACAGGGCGGCGGGGAGCTGTTTTTT. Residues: CASSRGQGGGELFF.

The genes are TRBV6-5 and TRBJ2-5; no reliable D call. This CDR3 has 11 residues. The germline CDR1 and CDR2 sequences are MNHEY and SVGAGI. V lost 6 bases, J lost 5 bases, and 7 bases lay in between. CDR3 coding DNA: TGTGCCAGCAGCCCCGGTGAGACCCAGTACTTC. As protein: CASSPGETQYF.

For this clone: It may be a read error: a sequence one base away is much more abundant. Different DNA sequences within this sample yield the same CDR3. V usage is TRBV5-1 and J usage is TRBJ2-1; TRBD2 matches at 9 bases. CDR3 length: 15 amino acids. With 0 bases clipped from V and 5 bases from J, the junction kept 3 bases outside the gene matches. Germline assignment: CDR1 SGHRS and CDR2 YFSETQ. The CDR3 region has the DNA TGCGCCAGCAGCTTGGGACTAGCGGACCACAATGAGCAGTTCTTC. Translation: CASSLGLADHNEQFF.

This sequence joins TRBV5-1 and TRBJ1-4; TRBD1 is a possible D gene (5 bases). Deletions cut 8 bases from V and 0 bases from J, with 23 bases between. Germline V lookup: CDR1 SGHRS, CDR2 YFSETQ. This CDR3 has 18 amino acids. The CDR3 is CASATYPGSPSTNEKLFF. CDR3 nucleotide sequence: TGCGCCAGTGCGACCTATCCAGGGTCACCCTCAACTAATGAAAAACTGTTTTTT.

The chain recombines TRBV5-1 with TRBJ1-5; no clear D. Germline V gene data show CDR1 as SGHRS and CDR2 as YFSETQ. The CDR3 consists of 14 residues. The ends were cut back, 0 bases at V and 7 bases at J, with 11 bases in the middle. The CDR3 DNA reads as TGCGCCAGCAGCTTGGATGGTCAGGACCAGCCCCAGCATTTT. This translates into CASSLDGQDQPQHF.

This CDR3 is CASSLAGSSYNEQFF. The CDR3 DNA reads as TGTGCCAGCAGCCTAGCGGGGAGTTCCTACAATGAGCAGTTCTTC. V and J are TRBV9 and TRBJ2-1; 9 nucleotides match TRBD2. The CDR3 loop spans 15 amino acids. Germline V gives CDR1 SGDLS, CDR2 YYNGEE. The trim removed 4 bases at V and 1 base at J, leaving 3 bases unmatched.

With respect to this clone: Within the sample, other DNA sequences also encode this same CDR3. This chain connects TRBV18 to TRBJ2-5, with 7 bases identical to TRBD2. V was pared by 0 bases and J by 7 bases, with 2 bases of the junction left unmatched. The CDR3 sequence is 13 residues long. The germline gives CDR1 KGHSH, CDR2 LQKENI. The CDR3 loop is CASSPPGRGTQYF. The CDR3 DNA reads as TGTGCCAGCTCACCACCGGGGAGGGGGACCCAGTACTTC.

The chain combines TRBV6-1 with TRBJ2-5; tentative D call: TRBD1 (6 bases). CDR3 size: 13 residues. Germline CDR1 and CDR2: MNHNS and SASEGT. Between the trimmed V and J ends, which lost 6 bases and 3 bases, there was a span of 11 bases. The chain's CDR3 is CASRLGQEETQYF. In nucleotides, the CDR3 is TGTGCCAGCAGGCTGGGACAAGAAGAGACCCAGTACTTC.

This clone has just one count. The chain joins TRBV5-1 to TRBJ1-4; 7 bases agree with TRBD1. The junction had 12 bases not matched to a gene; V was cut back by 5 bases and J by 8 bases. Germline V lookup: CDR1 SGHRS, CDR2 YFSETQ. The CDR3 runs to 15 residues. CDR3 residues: CASSQDTGEREKLFF. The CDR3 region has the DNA TGCGCCAGCAGTCAGGATACAGGGGAGAGAGAAAAACTGTTTTTT.

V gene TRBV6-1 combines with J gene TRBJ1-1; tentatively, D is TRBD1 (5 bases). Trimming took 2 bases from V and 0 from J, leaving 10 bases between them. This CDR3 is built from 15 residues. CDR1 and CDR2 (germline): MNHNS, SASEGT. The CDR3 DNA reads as TGTGCCAGCAGTGAAAGAGGGGCTTTGAACACTGAAGCTTTCTTT. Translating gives CASSERGALNTEAFF.

The CDR3 spells CASSRQGLTEAFF. CDR3 in DNA: TGTGCCAGCAGTCGACAGGGGCTCACTGAAGCTTTCTTT. The chain joins TRBV6-1 to TRBJ1-1; 8 nucleotides align to TRBD1. V shed 5 bases, J shed 4 bases, and the junction held 3 bases outside the gene matches. There are 13 residues in the CDR3. Per germline, CDR1 MNHNS and CDR2 SASEGT.

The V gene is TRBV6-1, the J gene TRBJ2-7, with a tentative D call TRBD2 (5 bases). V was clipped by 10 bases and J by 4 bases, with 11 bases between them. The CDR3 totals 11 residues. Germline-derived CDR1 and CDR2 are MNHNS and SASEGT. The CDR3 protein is CAILRGYEQYF. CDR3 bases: TGTGCCATACTCCGGGGTTACGAGCAGTACTTC.

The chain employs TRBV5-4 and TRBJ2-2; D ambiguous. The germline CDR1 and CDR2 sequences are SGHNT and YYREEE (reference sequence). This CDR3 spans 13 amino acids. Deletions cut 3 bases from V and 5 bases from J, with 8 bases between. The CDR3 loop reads CASSWALTGELFF. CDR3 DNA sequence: TGTGCCAGCAGCTGGGCTCTAACCGGGGAGCTGTTTTTT.